Listed below are T cell receptor beta chains from one sample, sequenced in a study of CXCR3 chemokines and chemotherapy response in bladder cancer. TCRdb recomputed calls from the PCR reads with MiXCR, one row per CDR3 protein. In the table there are thousands of distinct CDR3 sequences, about 17% of which are singletons. The biological material was taken from a patient whose treatment included neoadjuvant chemotherapy. Every receptor here comes from a human donor with bladder cancer that responded to neoadjuvant chemotherapy. Each CDR3 is given with its conserved first and last residue. The D gene is left open where the match is weak. Part of the rows lack a size; the others show once, few, many or a class for expanded clones.

clone_size j_call v_call d_call cdr3_nt cdr3_aa
. TRBJ1-2 TRBV7-9 . TGTGCCAGCAGCTGGCAGGGGCCAAACTATGGCTACACCTTC CASSWQGPNYGYTF
medium-sized TRBJ2-7 TRBV6-5 TRBD2 TGTGCCAGCAGCGAATCCGGGACTAGCCACGAGCAGTACTTC CASSESGTSHEQYF
medium-sized TRBJ2-1 TRBV29-1 . TGCAGCGTTGATTGGAGGGAGGTCAAGGAGTTCTTC CSVDWREVKEFF
many TRBJ2-7 TRBV18 . TGTGCCAGCTCACTCTCCTCCTACGAGCAGTACTTC CASSLSSYEQYF
. TRBJ1-1 TRBV9 . TGTGCCAGCAGCGTACTGACAGGAATGAACACTGAAGCTTTCTTT CASSVLTGMNTEAFF
large TRBJ2-5 TRBV19 TRBD2 TGTGCCAGTAGTACCAGTCTAGCGGGAGGAACCTGGGAGACCCAGTACTTC CASSTSLAGGTWETQYF
many TRBJ2-3 TRBV27 TRBD2 TGTGCCAGCGCTAGACTAGCGACCCCTGATACGCAGTATTTT CASARLATPDTQYF
medium-sized TRBJ1-1 TRBV27 . TGTGCCAGCACCAGAACCGGGTTAAGCACTGAAGCTTTCTTT CASTRTGLSTEAFF
few TRBJ2-1 TRBV9 TRBD2 TGTGCCAGCAGCGTAGATACTAGCGGGAGGGCCTATAATGAGCAGTTCTTC CASSVDTSGRAYNEQFF
many TRBJ2-5 TRBV18 TRBD1 TGTGCCAGCTCACCTAGGACAGGGGGAGAGACCCAGTACTTC CASSPRTGGETQYF
many TRBJ2-1 TRBV15 TRBD2 TGTGCCACGGGACTAGTCTACAATGAGCAGTTCTTC CATGLVYNEQFF
medium-sized TRBJ1-1 TRBV12-3/TRBV12-4 . TGTGCCAGCAGCCGGGGTGTAGCTGAAGCTTTCTTT CASSRGVAEAFF
many TRBJ2-1 TRBV12-3/TRBV12-4 . TGTGCCAGCAGTTTCGCCCCTAGCAATGAGCAGTTCTTC CASSFAPSNEQFF
medium-sized TRBJ2-3 TRBV5-6 . TGTGCCAGCGGGAGCTGGGGCACAGATACGCAGTATTTT CASGSWGTDTQYF
large TRBJ1-1 TRBV27 . TGTGCCAGCAGTTTAGGGGCGACGAACACTGAAGCTTTCTTT CASSLGATNTEAFF
many TRBJ2-3 TRBV11-3 . TGTGCCAGCAGCTTAGCCCCCGGGCTGTCAGATACGCAGTATTTT CASSLAPGLSDTQYF
many TRBJ1-6 TRBV20-1 . TGCAGTGCTAGGCTCTGGGGGCAGGGGAACAATTCACCCCTCCACTTT CSARLWGQGNNSPLHF
medium-sized TRBJ2-2 TRBV10-3 TRBD2 TGTGCCATCAGTGAGTCCGTCTTGGTAGCGGGAGCGAACACCGGGGAGCTGTTTTTT CAISESVLVAGANTGELFF
. TRBJ1-4 TRBV27 TRBD1 TGTGCCAGCAGCTTCGACAGGGGACTTGGGAATGAAAAACTGTTTTTT CASSFDRGLGNEKLFF
medium-sized TRBJ2-5 TRBV7-2 . TGTGCCAGCAGCCAAGGGCATGGTTTTGAGACCCAGTACTTC CASSQGHGFETQYF
many TRBJ2-1 TRBV28 . TGTGCCATCGCAGGTTCAGGGTCCTACAATGAGCAGTTCTTC CAIAGSGSYNEQFF
many TRBJ2-4 TRBV15 TRBD1 TGTGCCACCAGCGCCGCACCTGACAGGGGGCTAGGAAACATTCAGTACTTC CATSAAPDRGLGNIQYF
. TRBJ1-4 TRBV9 TRBD1 TGTGCCAGCAGCGTCCAGGACAGGAGGGGGGAAAAACTGTTTTTT CASSVQDRRGEKLFF
large TRBJ2-1 TRBV19 . TGTGCCAGCGCTGGACGGGTGAACAATGAGCAGTTCTTC CASAGRVNNEQFF
many TRBJ2-7 TRBV29-1 . TGCAGCGTTTCCCCTAGGGACTCCTACGAGCAGTACTTC CSVSPRDSYEQYF
medium-sized TRBJ1-2 TRBV6-2/TRBV6-3 TRBD1 TGTGCCAGCAGTCAGCAGGGGGCAGGTGGCTACACCTTC CASSQQGAGGYTF
many TRBJ2-5 TRBV18 . TGTGCCAGCTCACCACCACAGGGAGAGACCCAGTACTTC CASSPPQGETQYF
medium-sized TRBJ2-1 TRBV6-2/TRBV6-3 TRBD2 TGTGCCAGCGAGGACACTAGCGGGAGGGTTGAGCAGTTCTTC CASEDTSGRVEQFF
medium-sized TRBJ1-6 TRBV19 TRBD1 TGTGCCAGTACCTCCGGGACAGTTAATTCACCCCTCCACTTT CASTSGTVNSPLHF
. TRBJ1-2 TRBV6-6 TRBD1 TGTGCCAGCAGTTCGGGCCCGGGACAGGGGGCGCGTAACTATGGCTACACCTTC CASSSGPGQGARNYGYTF
. TRBJ2-1 TRBV25-1 TRBD1 TGTGCCAGCGCCAGACAGGGGGCCTACAATGAGCAGTTCTTC CASARQGAYNEQFF
. TRBJ1-5 TRBV2 TRBD1 TGTGCCAGCAGTGTGTACAGGGGGTCGGCTAGCAATCAGCCCCAGCATTTT CASSVYRGSASNQPQHF
many TRBJ2-5 TRBV5-4 . TGTGCCAGCAGCGCAATGAGGAGCCAAGAGACCCAGTACTTC CASSAMRSQETQYF
many TRBJ2-7 TRBV20-1 TRBD1 TGCAGTGCTCGGGACAGCTACGAGCAGTACTTC CSARDSYEQYF
medium-sized TRBJ2-7 TRBV6-2/TRBV6-3 TRBD2 TGTGCCAGCAGTCGCGGGACTAGCGGGAGCCACGAGCAGTACTTC CASSRGTSGSHEQYF
many TRBJ2-5 TRBV18 TRBD1 TGTGCCAGCTCACCGGGACAGCAAGAGACCCAGTACTTC CASSPGQQETQYF
few TRBJ1-2 TRBV2 . TGTGCCAGCAGTGAAGGGACCTATGGCTACACCTTC CASSEGTYGYTF
many TRBJ2-1 TRBV12-3/TRBV12-4 TRBD1 TGTGCCAGCATCGCCAACAGGGGTGGGAATGAGCAGTTCTTC CASIANRGGNEQFF
many TRBJ2-1 TRBV24-1 TRBD1 TGTGCCACCAGTGACGGACAGGGCAACAATGAGCAGTTCTTC CATSDGQGNNEQFF
medium-sized TRBJ2-1 TRBV19 TRBD2 TGTGCCAGTAGTTTAAGGTCACTAGCGGATTACAATGAGCAGTTCTTC CASSLRSLADYNEQFF
medium-sized TRBJ2-7 TRBV6-1 . TGTGCCAGCAGTTCACACGTAGCCTACGAGCAGTACTTC CASSSHVAYEQYF
few TRBJ1-1 TRBV20-1 TRBD1 TGCAGTGCTAGGACAGGGGCTATGGGCACTGAAGCTTTCTTT CSARTGAMGTEAFF
many TRBJ2-2 TRBV7-4 . TGTGCCAGCAGCTTACCCCCCCCAGGGACCGGGGAGCTGTTTTTT CASSLPPPGTGELFF
few TRBJ2-2 TRBV9 TRBD1 TGTGCCAGCAGCGACAGGGGTTCCACCGGGGAGCTGTTTTTT CASSDRGSTGELFF
. TRBJ1-6 TRBV2 TRBD1 TGTGCCAGCAGTGAACAGGGACAGGGGAAGTCACCCCTCCACTTT CASSEQGQGKSPLHF
many TRBJ1-1 TRBV28 . TGTGCCAGCAGTTTTCTTTCCAGGGTCACTGAAGCTTTCTTT CASSFLSRVTEAFF
medium-sized TRBJ2-3 TRBV28 . TGTGCCAGCAGTACTGCTCGGGCAGGACAACGGGATACGCAGTATTTT CASSTARAGQRDTQYF
medium-sized TRBJ1-1 TRBV18 . TGTGCCAGCTCACCCCCCCGGACGACGAACACTGAAGCTTTCTTT CASSPPRTTNTEAFF
medium-sized TRBJ2-3 TRBV19 TRBD1 TGTGCCACCGGGACAGGGCACACAGATACGCAGTATTTT CATGTGHTDTQYF
large TRBJ1-1 TRBV19 TRBD1 TGTGCCAGTAGTAACGTTCGGACAGGGATGAACACTGAAGCTTTCTTT CASSNVRTGMNTEAFF
. TRBJ2-3 TRBV2 TRBD2 TGTGCCAGCAGTGGAGGAGGGAGACTAGCGGGGTTTGGAGATACGCAGTATTTT CASSGGGRLAGFGDTQYF
. TRBJ2-2 TRBV2 TRBD1 TGTGCCAGCACGGGACAGGGGGCGGCCACCGGGGAGCTGTTTTTT CASTGQGAATGELFF